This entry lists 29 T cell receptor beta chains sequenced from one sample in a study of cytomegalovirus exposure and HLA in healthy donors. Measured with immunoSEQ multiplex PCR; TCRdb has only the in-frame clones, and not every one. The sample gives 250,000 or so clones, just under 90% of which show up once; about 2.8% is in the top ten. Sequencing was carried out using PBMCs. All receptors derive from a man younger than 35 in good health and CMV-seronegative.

The CDR3 DNA is TGTGCCTCCCGGGGGGAGTCTGAAGCTTTCTTT. This codes for CASRGESEAFF. The chain is built from TRBV7-9 and TRBJ1-1; the D gene is possibly TRBD1 (5 bases). The CDR3 is made up of 11 amino acids. V shed 11 bases and J shed 6 bases, with 13 bases lying between them. Germline CDR1 and CDR2: SEHNR and FQNEAQ (reference sequence).

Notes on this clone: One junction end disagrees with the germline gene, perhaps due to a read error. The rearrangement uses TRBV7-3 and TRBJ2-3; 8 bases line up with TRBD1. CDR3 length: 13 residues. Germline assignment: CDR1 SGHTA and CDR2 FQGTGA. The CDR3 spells CASRGQGTDTQYF. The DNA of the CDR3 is TGTGCAAGCAGGGGGCAGGGGACAGATACGCAGTATTTT.

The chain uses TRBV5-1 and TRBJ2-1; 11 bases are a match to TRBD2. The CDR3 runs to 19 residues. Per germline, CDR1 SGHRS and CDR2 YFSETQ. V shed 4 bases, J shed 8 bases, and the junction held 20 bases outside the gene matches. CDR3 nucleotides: TGCGCCAGCAGCAGAACAAGCGCGTCTAGCGGGGGGTTGGGCGATGAGCAGTTCTTC. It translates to CASSRTSASSGGLGDEQFF. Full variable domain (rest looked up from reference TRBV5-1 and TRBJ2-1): KAGVTQTPRYLIKTRGQQVTLSCSPISGHRSVSWYQQTPGQGLQFLFEYFSETQRNKGNFPGRFSGRQFSNSRSEMNVSTLELGDSALYLCASSRTSASSGGLGDEQFFGPGTRLTVL.

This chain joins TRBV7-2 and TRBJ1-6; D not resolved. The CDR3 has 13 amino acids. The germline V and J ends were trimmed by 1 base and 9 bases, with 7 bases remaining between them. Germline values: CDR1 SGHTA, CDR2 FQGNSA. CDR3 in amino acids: CASSLVSSSPLHF. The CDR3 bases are TGTGCCAGCAGCTTAGTTTCCTCTTCACCCCTCCACTTT.

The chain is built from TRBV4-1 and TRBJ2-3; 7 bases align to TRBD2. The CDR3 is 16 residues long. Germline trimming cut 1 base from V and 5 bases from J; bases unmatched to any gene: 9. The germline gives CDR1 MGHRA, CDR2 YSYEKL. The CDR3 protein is CASSQAPGGSQDTQYF. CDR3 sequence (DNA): TGCGCCAGCAGCCAAGCCCCGGGCGGGAGTCAAGATACGCAGTATTTT.

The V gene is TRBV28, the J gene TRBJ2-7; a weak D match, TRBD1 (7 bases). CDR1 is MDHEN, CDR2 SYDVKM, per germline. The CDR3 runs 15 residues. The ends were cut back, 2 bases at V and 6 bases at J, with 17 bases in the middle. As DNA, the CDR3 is TGTGCCAGCAGTTTAATCCCCCCAGGGGGAGGCGAGCAGTACTTC. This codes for CASSLIPPGGGEQYF.

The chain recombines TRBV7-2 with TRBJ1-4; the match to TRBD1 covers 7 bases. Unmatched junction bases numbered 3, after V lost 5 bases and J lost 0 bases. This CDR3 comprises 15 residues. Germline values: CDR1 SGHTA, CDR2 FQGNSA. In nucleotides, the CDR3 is TGTGCCAGCAGCGGAGACAGGGCAACTAATGAAAAACTGTTTTTT. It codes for CASSGDRATNEKLFF.

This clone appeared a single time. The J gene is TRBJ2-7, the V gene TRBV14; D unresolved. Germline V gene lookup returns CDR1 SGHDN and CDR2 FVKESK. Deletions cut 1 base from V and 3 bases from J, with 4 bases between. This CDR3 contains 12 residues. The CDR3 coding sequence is TGTGCCAGCAGCCAAGCAGGCTACGAGCAGTACTTC. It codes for CASSQAGYEQYF.

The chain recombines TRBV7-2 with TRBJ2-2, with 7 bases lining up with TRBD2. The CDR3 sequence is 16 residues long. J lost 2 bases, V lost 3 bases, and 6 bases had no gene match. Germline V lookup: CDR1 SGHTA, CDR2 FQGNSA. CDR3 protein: CASSFTGGLNTGELFF. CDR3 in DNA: TGTGCCAGCAGCTTCACGGGGGGACTTAACACCGGGGAGCTGTTTTTT.

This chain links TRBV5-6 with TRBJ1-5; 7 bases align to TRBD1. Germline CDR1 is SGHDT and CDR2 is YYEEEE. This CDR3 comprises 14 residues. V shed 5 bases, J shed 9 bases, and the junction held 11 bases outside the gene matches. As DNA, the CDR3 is TGTGCCAGCAGTTTTTACAGGGGTGACGCGCCCCAGCATTTT. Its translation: CASSFYRGDAPQHF.

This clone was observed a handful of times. The CDR3 coding sequence is TGTGCCAGCAGCCGAGGGGGCCGCAATCAGCCCCAGCATTTT. This encodes CASSRGGRNQPQHF. This chain joins TRBV14 and TRBJ1-5, with TRBD1 matching over 7 bases. The CDR3 covers 14 residues. Trimming removed 4 bases from V and 2 bases from J; junction bases left unmatched: 2. The germline V gene has CDR1 SGHDN and CDR2 FVKESK.

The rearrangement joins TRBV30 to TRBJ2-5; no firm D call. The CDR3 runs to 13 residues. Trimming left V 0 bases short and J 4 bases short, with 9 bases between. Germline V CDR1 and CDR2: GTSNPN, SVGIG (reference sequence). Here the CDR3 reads CAWSVSLSETQYF. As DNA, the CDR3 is TGTGCCTGGAGTGTATCCCTCTCAGAGACCCAGTACTTC. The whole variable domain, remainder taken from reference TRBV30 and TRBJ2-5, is SQTIHQWPATLVQPVGSPLSLECTVEGTSNPNLYWYRQAAGRGLQLLFYSVGIGQISSEVPQNLSASRPQDRQFILSSKKLLLSDSGFYLCAWSVSLSETQYFGPGTRLLVL.

The CDR3 bases are TGTGCCAGCTCACTGGACAGGGAGGAGACCCAGTACTTC. It yields the protein CASSLDREETQYF. This chain connects TRBV18 to TRBJ2-5, with 8 bases fitting TRBD1. The V and J ends lost 4 bases and 5 bases, in that order; junction bases with no gene match: 3. The V gene's germline CDR1 is KGHSH and CDR2 LQKENI. This CDR3 is built from 13 residues.

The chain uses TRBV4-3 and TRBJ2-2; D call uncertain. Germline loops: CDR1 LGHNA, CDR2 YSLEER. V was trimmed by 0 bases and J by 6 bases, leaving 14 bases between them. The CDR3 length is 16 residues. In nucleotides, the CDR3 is TGCGCCAGCAGCCAAGAAAGCAGAATCCGGGCCGGGGAGCTGTTTTTT. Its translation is CASSQESRIRAGELFF.

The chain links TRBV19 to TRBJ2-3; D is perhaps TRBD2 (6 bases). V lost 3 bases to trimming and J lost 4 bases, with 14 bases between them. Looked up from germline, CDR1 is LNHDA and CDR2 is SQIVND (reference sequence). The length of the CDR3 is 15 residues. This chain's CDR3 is CASSIIGSPADTQYF. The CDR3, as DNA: TGTGCCAGTAGTATCATCGGGAGCCCGGCAGATACGCAGTATTTT.

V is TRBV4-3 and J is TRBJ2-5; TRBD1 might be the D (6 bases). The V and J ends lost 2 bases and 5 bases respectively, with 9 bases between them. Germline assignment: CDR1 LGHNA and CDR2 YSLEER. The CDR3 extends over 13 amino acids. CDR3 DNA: TGCGCCAGCAGCCAAAACCAGGGGGAGACCCAGTACTTC. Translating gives CASSQNQGETQYF.

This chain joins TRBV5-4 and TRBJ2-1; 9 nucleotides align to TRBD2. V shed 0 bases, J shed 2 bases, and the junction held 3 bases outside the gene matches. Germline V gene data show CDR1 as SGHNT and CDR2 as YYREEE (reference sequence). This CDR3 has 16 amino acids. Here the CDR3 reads CASSLEPSGTYNEQFF. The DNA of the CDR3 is TGTGCCAGCAGCTTGGAGCCTAGCGGGACCTACAATGAGCAGTTCTTC.

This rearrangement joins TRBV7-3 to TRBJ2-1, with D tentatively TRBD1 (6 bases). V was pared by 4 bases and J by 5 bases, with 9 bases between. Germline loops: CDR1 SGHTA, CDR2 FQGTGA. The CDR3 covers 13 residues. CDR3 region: CASSSKGDNEQFF. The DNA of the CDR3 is TGTGCCAGCAGCTCTAAGGGGGACAATGAGCAGTTCTTC.

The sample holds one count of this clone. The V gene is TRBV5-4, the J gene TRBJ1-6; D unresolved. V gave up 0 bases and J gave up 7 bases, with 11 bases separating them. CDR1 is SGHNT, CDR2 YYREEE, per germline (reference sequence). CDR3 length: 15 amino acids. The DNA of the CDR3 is TGTGCCAGCAGCTTGGAGGTGACAAAAAATTCACCCCTCCACTTT. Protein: CASSLEVTKNSPLHF. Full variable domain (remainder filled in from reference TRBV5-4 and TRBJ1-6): ETGVTQSPTHLIKTRGQQVTLRCSSQSGHNTVSWYQQALGQGPQFIFQYYREEENGRGNFPPRFSGLQFPNYSSELNVNALELDDSALYLCASSLEVTKNSPLHFGNGTRLTVT.

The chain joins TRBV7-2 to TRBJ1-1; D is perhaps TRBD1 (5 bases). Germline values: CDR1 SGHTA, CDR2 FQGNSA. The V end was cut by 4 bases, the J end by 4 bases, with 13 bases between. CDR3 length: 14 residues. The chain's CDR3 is CASSSYGGATEAFF. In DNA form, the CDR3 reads TGTGCCAGCAGCTCTTACGGCGGGGCCACTGAAGCTTTCTTT.

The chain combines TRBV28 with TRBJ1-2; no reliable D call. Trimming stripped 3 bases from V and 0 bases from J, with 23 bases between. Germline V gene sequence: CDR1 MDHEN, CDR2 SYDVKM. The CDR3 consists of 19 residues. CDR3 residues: CASSFGPPTNLLSNYGYTF. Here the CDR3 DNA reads TGTGCCAGCAGTTTTGGCCCCCCGACAAACCTCCTATCTAACTATGGCTACACCTTC.

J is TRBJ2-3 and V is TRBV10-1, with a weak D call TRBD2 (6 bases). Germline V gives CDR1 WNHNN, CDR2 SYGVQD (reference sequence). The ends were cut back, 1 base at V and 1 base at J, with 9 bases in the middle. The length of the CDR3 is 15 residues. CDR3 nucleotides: TGCGCCAGCAGTGAGTACCCTAGCGGCACAGATACGCAGTATTTT. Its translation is CASSEYPSGTDTQYF.

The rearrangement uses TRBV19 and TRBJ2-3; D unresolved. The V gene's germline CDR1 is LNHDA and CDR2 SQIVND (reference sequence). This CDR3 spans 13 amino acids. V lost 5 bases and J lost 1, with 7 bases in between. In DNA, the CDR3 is TGTGCCAGTAGTGCCCGGGGCACAGATACGCAGTATTTT. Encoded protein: CASSARGTDTQYF. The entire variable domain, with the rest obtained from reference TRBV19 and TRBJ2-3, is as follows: DGGITQSPKYLFRKEGQNVTLSCEQNLNHDAMYWYRQDPGQGLRLIYYSQIVNDFQKGDIAEGYSVSREKKESFPLTVTSAQKNPTAFYLCASSARGTDTQYFGPGTRLTVL.

CDR3 coding DNA: TGTGCCAGCAGTTACTCGAGCGGGGTGACTGAAGCTTTCTTT. It is translated as CASSYSSGVTEAFF. This chain links TRBV6-6 with TRBJ1-1; D uncertain. The V end was cut by 0 bases, the J end by 5 bases, with 10 bases between. From germline, CDR1 is MNHNY and CDR2 SVGAGI (reference sequence). The CDR3 runs 14 residues.

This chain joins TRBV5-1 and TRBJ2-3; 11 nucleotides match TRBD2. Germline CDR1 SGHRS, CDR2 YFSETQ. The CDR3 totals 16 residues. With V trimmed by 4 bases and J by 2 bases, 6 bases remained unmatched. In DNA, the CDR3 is TGCGCCAGCAGCGATCTAGCGGGGGGCTACACAGATACGCAGTATTTT. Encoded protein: CASSDLAGGYTDTQYF.

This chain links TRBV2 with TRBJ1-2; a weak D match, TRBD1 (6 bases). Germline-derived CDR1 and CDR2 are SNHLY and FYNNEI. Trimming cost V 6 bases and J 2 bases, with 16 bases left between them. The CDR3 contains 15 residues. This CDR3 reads CASSVTRGDNYGYTF. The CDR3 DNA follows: TGTGCCAGCAGCGTGACCAGGGGAGACAACTATGGCTACACCTTC. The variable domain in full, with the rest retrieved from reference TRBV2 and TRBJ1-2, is EPEVTQTPSHQVTQMGQEVILRCVPISNHLYFYWYRQILGQKVEFLVSFYNNEISEKSEIFDDQFSVERPDGSNFTLKIRSTKLEDSAMYFCASSVTRGDNYGYTFGSGTRLTVV.

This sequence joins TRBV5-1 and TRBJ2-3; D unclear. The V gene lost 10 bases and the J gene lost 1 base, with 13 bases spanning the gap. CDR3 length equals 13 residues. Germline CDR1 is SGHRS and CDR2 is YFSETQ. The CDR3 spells CASMELGTDTQYF. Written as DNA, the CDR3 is TGCGCCTCCATGGAGCTTGGCACAGATACGCAGTATTTT.

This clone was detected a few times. The CDR3 loop is CASSSSGRANNEQFF. DNA for the CDR3: TGTGCCAGCAGCTCAAGCGGGAGGGCCAACAATGAGCAGTTCTTC. The J gene is TRBJ2-1, the V gene TRBV7-3; 10 nucleotides match TRBD2. The J segment lost 5 bases and the V segment lost 4 bases, leaving 5 bases of the junction unmatched. CDR1 and CDR2 from the germline V gene are SGHTA and FQGTGA. The CDR3 runs to 15 residues. The whole variable domain, filled in from reference TRBV7-3 and TRBJ2-1, reads GAGVSQTPSNKVTEKGKYVELRCDPISGHTALYWYRQSLGQGPEFLIYFQGTGAADDSGLPNDRFFAVRPEGSVSTLKIQRTERGDSAVYLCASSSSGRANNEQFFGPGTRLTVL.

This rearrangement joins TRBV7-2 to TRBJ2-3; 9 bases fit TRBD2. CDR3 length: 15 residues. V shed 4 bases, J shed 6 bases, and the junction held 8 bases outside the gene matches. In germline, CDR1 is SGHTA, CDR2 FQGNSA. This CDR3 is CASSYAGGAGDTQYF. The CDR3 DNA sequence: TGTGCCAGCAGCTATGCGGGAGGGGCAGGGGATACGCAGTATTTT. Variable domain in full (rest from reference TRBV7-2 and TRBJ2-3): GAGVSQSPSNKVTEKGKDVELRCDPISGHTALYWYRQSLGQGLEFLIYFQGNSAPDKSGLPSDRFSAERTGGSVSTLTIQRTQQEDSAVYLCASSYAGGAGDTQYFGPGTRLTVL.